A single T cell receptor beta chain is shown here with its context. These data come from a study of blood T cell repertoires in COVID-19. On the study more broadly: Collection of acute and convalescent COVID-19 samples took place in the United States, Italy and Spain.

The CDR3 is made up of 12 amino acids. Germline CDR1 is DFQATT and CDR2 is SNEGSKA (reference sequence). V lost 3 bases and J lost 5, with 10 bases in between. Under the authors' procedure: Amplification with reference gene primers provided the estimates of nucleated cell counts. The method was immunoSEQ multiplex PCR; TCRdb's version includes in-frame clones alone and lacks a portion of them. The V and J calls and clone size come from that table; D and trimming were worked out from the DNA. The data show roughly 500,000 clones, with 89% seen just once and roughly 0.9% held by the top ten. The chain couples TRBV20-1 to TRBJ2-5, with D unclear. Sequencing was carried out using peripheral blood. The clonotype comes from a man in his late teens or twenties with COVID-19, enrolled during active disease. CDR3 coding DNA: TGCAGTGCTAGTGATATTGTGGAGACCCAGTACTTC. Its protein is CSASDIVETQYF.